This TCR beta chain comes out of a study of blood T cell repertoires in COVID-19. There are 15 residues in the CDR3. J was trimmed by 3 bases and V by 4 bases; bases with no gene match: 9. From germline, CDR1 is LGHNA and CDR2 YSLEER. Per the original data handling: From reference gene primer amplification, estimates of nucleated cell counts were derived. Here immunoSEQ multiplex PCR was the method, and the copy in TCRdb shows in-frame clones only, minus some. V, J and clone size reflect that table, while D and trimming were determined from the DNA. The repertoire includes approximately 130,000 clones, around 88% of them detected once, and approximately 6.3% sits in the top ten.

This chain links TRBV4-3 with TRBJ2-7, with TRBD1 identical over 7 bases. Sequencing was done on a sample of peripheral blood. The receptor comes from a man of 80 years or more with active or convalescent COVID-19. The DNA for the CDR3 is TGCGCCAGCAGCCCGGACAGGAGTAAGAACTACGAGCAGTACTTC. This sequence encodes CASSPDRSKNYEQYF.